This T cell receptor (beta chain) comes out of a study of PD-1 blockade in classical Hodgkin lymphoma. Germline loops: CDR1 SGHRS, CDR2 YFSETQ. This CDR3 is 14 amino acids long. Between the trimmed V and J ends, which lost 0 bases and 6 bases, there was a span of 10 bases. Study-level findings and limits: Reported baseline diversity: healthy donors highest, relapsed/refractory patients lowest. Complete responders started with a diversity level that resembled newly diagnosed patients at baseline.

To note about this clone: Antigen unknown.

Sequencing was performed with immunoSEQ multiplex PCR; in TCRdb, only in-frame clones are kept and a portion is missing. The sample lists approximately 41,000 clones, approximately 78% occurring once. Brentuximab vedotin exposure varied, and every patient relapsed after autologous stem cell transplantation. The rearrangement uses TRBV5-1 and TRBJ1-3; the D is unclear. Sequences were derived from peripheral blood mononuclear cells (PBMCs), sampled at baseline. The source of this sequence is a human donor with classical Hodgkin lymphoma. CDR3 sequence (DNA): TGCGCCAGCAGCTTGGGAGTGCAGGAAAACACCATATATTTT. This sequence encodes CASSLGVQENTIYF.